The rows below give T cell receptor beta chains drawn from one sample of a study of cytotoxic CD8 clonotypes in ibrutinib-treated CLL. Data came from immunoSEQ multiplex PCR; TCRdb stores just in-frame clones and leaves some out. Of under 150,000 clones in the sample, more than 85% are singletons; the top ten hold 10% to 13%. The sample here was PBMCs, taken after 12 months of ibrutinib treatment. Receptors were obtained from a human donor with chronic lymphocytic leukemia. The CDR3 runs from the conserved cysteine through the conserved F or W. D genes are given only for firm matches. Some rows mark clone size as missing; the rest say once, few, many or name a class of expanded clone.

>TRBV30|TRBJ1-5|.|.
CAWRGPPNQPQHF
TGTGCCTGGAGGGGGCCCCCTAATCAGCCCCAGCATTTT
>TRBV9|TRBJ2-3|.|.
CASSAYPGTSSTDTQYF
TGTGCCAGCAGCGCATATCCCGGGACCTCTAGCACAGATACGCAGTATTTT
>TRBV7-3|TRBJ1-4|.|.
CASSLTSLATNEKLFF
TGTGCCAGCAGCTTAACTTCCCTTGCAACTAATGAAAAACTGTTTTTT
>TRBV6-5|TRBJ2-3|TRBD2|.
CAAGGGLAADTQYF
TGTGCCGCTGGCGGGGGGCTAGCCGCTGATACGCAGTATTTT
>TRBV19|TRBJ1-5|.|.
CASGRTIQPQHF
TGTGCCAGTGGCCGGACAATTCAGCCCCAGCATTTT
>TRBV28|TRBJ1-5|.|.
CASSPGPQSSNQPQHF
TGTGCCAGCAGCCCCGGGCCGCAGAGTAGCAATCAGCCCCAGCATTTT
>TRBV6-5|TRBJ2-1|.|.
CASSYSAHRAYNEQFF
TGTGCCAGCAGTTACTCGGCACATCGAGCCTACAATGAGCAGTTCTTC
>TRBV7-3|TRBJ1-1|.|.
CASRAGQFNTEAFF
TGTGCCAGCAGGGCCGGACAATTCAACACTGAAGCTTTCTTT
>TRBV19|TRBJ1-1|.|.
CASSIFGDTEAFF
TGTGCCAGTAGTATTTTTGGGGATACTGAAGCTTTCTTT
>TRBV7-9|TRBJ2-5|.|.
CASSLGQRQETQYF
TGTGCCAGCAGCTTAGGACAGCGACAAGAGACCCAGTACTTC
>TRBV30|TRBJ1-2|.|once
CALDRWQDYGYTF
TGTGCCCTGGACCGCTGGCAGGATTATGGCTACACCTTC
>TRBV30|TRBJ2-1|TRBD2|once
CALRGGNEQFF
TGTGCCCTCCGGGGGGGCAATGAGCAGTTCTTC
>TRBV5-6|TRBJ1-5|TRBD1|.
CASSLRQGTNQPQHF
TGTGCCAGCAGCTTGAGACAGGGGACCAATCAGCCCCAGCATTTT
>TRBV9|TRBJ1-5|.|.
CASSPGPTVQPQHF
TGTGCCAGCAGCCCCGGTCCGACGGTGCAGCCCCAGCATTTT
>TRBV9|TRBJ2-3|TRBD2|.
CASSPEAGRVPDTQYF
TGTGCCAGCAGCCCCGAAGCTGGGAGGGTCCCAGATACGCAGTATTTT
>TRBV7-2|TRBJ1-1|TRBD1|.
CASSLGTAELGAFF
TGTGCCAGCAGCCTAGGGACAGCCGAGCTGGGAGCTTTCTTT
>TRBV19|TRBJ1-1|.|.
CASKKGSEAFF
TGTGCCAGTAAGAAGGGGTCTGAAGCTTTCTTT
>TRBV18|TRBJ1-5|TRBD1|.
CASSPDRGLSNQPQHF
TGTGCCAGCTCACCAGACAGGGGATTAAGCAATCAGCCCCAGCATTTT
>TRBV7-3|TRBJ2-1|TRBD2|once
CASSRGLAGGENEQFF
TGTGCCAGCAGCCGCGGACTAGCGGGAGGAGAAAATGAGCAGTTCTTC
>TRBV30|TRBJ2-1|TRBD2|.
CAWSPSGIYNEQFF
TGTGCCTGGAGTCCTAGCGGGATCTACAATGAGCAGTTCTTC
>TRBV7-9|TRBJ2-7|TRBD2|.
CASSSERELSIPFSYEQYF
TGTGCCAGCAGCTCCGAGCGGGAGCTCTCTATCCCCTTCTCCTACGAGCAGTACTTC
>TRBV5-1|TRBJ2-2|TRBD1|.
CASSWTGEYTGELFF
TGCGCCAGCAGCTGGACAGGGGAATACACCGGGGAGCTGTTTTTT
>TRBV27|TRBJ2-7|.|.
CASSYGIIYEQYF
TGTGCCAGCAGTTACGGGATCATCTACGAGCAGTACTTC
>TRBV19|TRBJ2-7|.|.
CASSMGTGSYEQYF
TGTGCCAGTAGTATGGGGACGGGGTCCTACGAGCAGTACTTC
>TRBV5-8|TRBJ1-1|.|.
CASSLAGYQTEAFF
TGTGCCAGCAGCTTGGCAGGGTATCAGACTGAAGCTTTCTTT
>TRBV27|TRBJ2-7|TRBD1|.
CASSPRTGMNEQYF
TGTGCCAGCAGTCCCCGGACAGGGATGAACGAGCAGTACTTC
>TRBV19|TRBJ1-2|.|few
CASSPQGNYGYTF
TGTGCCAGTAGTCCGCAGGGGAACTATGGCTACACCTTC
>TRBV2|TRBJ2-7|.|.
CASRTAETNPYEQYF
TGTGCCAGCAGAACGGCTGAGACTAACCCCTACGAGCAGTACTTC
>TRBV27|TRBJ2-7|.|.
CASSPRGTLSYEQYF
TGTGCCAGCAGTCCCCGTGGGACCCTCTCCTACGAGCAGTACTTC
>TRBV18|TRBJ2-1|TRBD2|.
CASSPGTSLNNEQFF
TGTGCCAGCTCACCCGGGACTAGCCTCAATAATGAGCAGTTCTTC
>TRBV7-2|TRBJ2-5|TRBD1|.
CASSFLGTGKKETQYF
TGTGCCAGCAGCTTCCTAGGGACAGGGAAAAAAGAGACCCAGTACTTC
>TRBV4-3|TRBJ2-4|.|.
CASSQEVGYGKNIQYF
TGCGCCAGCAGCCAAGAAGTAGGATACGGCAAAAACATTCAGTACTTC
>TRBV5-1|TRBJ2-3|.|.
CASSLGSGELDTQYF
TGCGCCAGCAGCTTAGGATCGGGAGAGTTAGATACGCAGTATTTT
>TRBV6-6|TRBJ2-7|.|.
CASGLALRYEQYF
TGTGCCAGTGGTCTGGCCCTCCGCTACGAGCAGTACTTC
>TRBV4-3|TRBJ2-1|.|.
CASSQDAPGNSRGYNEQFF
TGCGCCAGCAGCCAAGACGCCCCAGGGAACTCTCGCGGATACAATGAGCAGTTCTTC
>TRBV7-2|TRBJ2-1|.|.
CASSFLDQQFF
TGTGCCAGCAGCTTTCTAGACCAGCAGTTCTTC
>TRBV6-6|TRBJ2-3|.|.
CASTGATDTQYF
TGTGCCAGCACGGGAGCAACCGATACGCAGTATTTT
>TRBV5-1|TRBJ2-7|TRBD1|.
CASRATGGLLYEQYF
TGCGCCAGCAGAGCCACAGGGGGGCTCCTCTACGAGCAGTACTTC
>TRBV19|TRBJ2-3|TRBD1|.
CASTGRDRGTDTQYF
TGTGCCAGTACCGGCCGGGACAGGGGGACAGATACGCAGTATTTT
>TRBV18|TRBJ2-3|.|.
CASSPGTEPTDTQYF
TGTGCCAGCTCACCCGGGACCGAGCCCACAGATACGCAGTATTTT
>TRBV7-9|TRBJ2-1|TRBD1|.
CASNPRQGRNEQFF
TGTGCCAGCAACCCCCGACAGGGTCGGAATGAGCAGTTCTTC
>TRBV28|TRBJ2-7|.|.
CASSFVRADTTTRQYF
TGTGCCAGCAGTTTTGTACGAGCAGATACAACTACGAGGCAGTACTTC
>TRBV2|TRBJ2-7|TRBD2|.
CASSLPGLPPPEQYF
TGTGCCAGCAGTTTACCGGGACTACCCCCGCCCGAGCAGTACTTC
>TRBV2|TRBJ1-5|.|.
CASSPQGGQPQHF
TGTGCCAGCAGTCCACAGGGAGGTCAGCCCCAGCATTTT
>TRBV28|TRBJ2-2|TRBD1|.
CASIPGQRTGELFF
TGTGCCAGCATTCCGGGACAGAGAACCGGGGAGCTGTTTTTT
>TRBV19|TRBJ1-3|.|.
CASRPAVVGNTIYF
TGTGCCAGCCGGCCGGCAGTGGTTGGAAACACCATATATTTT
>TRBV27|TRBJ2-3|TRBD2|once
CASTRGGRTDTQYF
TGTGCCAGCACTCGGGGAGGGAGAACAGATACGCAGTATTTT
>TRBV27|TRBJ2-2|.|.
CASSLSPGPTNTGELFF
TGTGCCAGCAGTTTATCGCCGGGTCCCACGAACACCGGGGAGCTGTTTTTT
>TRBV5-1|TRBJ2-7|.|.
CASSLEPGQTYEQYF
TGCGCCAGCAGCTTGGAACCGGGACAAACCTACGAGCAGTACTTC
>TRBV4-3|TRBJ2-6|.|.
CASSQIASLSGANVLTF
TGCGCCAGCAGCCAAATCGCTTCACTCTCTGGGGCCAACGTCCTGACTTTC
>TRBV28|TRBJ1-3|TRBD1|.
CASARQGGGNTIYF
TGTGCCAGCGCCCGACAGGGGGGTGGAAACACCATATATTTT
>TRBV14|TRBJ2-5|.|.
CASSAFGRGDQETQYF
TGTGCCAGCAGCGCCTTTGGCAGGGGGGACCAAGAGACCCAGTACTTC
>TRBV2|TRBJ1-5|TRBD1|.
CASSGTGDNQPQHF
TGTGCCAGCAGTGGGACAGGGGACAATCAGCCCCAGCATTTT
>TRBV7-7|TRBJ2-5|TRBD1|.
CASSPLWDRQGCGETQYF
TGTGCTAGCAGCCCATTGTGGGACCGACAGGGGTGTGGGGAGACCCAGTACTTC
>TRBV4-2|TRBJ2-5|.|.
CASSPRVRYQETQYF
TGTGCCAGCAGCCCCAGGGTTAGGTACCAAGAGACCCAGTACTTC